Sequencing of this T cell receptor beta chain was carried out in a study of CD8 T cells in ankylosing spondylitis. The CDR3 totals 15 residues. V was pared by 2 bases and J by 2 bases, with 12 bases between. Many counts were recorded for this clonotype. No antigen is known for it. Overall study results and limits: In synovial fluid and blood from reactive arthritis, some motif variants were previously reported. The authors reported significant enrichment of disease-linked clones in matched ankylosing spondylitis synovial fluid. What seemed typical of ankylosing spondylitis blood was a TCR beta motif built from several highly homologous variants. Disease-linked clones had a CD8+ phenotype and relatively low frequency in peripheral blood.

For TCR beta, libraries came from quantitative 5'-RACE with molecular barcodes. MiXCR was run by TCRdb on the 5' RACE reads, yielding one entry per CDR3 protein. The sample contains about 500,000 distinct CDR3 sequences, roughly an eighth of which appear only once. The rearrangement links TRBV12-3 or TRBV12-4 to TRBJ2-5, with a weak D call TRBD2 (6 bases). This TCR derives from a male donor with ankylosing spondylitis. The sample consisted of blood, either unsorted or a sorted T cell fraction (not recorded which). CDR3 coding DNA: TGTGCCAGCAGTTTATATAGCGGACCGCAAGAGACCCAGTACTTC. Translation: CASSLYSGPQETQYF.